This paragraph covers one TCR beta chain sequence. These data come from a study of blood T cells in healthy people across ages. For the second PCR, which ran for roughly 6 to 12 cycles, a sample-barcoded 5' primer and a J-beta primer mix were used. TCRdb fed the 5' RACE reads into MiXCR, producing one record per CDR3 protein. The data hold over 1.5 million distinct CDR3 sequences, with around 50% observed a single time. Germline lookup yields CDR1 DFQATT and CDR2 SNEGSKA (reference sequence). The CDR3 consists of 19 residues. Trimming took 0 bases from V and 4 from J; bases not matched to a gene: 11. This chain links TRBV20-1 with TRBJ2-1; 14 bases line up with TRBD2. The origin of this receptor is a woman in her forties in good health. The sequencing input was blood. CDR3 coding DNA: TGCAGTGCTAGAGATCCGAGACTAGCGGGGGGGCTTAGATACAATGAGCAGTTCTTC. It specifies CSARDPRLAGGLRYNEQFF.